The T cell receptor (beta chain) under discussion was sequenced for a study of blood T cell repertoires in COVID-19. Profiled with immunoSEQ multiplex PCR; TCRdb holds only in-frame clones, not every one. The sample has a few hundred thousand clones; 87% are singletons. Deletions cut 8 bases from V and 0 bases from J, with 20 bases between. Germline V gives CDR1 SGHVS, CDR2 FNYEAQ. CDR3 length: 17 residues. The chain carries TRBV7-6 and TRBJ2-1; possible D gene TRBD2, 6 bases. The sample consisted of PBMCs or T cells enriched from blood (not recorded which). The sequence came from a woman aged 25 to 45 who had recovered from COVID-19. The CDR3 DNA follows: TGTGCCAGCTCACTCGGACTCCCGACTAGCTCCTACAATGAGCAGTTCTTC. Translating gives CASSLGLPTSSYNEQFF.